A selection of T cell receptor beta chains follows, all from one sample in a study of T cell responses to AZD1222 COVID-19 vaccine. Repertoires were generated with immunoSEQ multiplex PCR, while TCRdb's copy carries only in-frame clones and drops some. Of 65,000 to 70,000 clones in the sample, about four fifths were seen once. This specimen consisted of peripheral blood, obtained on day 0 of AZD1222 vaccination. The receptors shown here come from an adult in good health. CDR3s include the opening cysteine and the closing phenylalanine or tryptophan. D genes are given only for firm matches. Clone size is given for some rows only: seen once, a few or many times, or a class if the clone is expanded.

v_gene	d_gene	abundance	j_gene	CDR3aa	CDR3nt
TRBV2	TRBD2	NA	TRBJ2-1	CASRRLAGGMGQFF	TGTGCCAGCAGGAGACTAGCGGGGGGAATGGGGCAGTTCTTC
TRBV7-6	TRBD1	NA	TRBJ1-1	CASSLGQGNTEAFF	TGTGCCAGCAGCTTAGGACAGGGGAACACTGAAGCTTTCTTT
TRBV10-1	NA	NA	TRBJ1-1	CASSEGRGLNTEAFF	TGCGCCAGCAGTGAGGGACGAGGATTGAACACTGAAGCTTTCTTT
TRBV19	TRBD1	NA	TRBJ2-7	CASSLRQGSYEQYF	TGTGCCAGTAGTTTACGACAGGGTTCCTACGAGCAGTACTTC
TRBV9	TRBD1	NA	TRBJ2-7	CASSGQGLGPYEQCF	TGTGCCAGCAGCGGACAGGGGTTAGGCCCTTACGAGCAGTGCTTC
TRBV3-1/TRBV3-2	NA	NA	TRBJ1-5	CASSQAGAGYQPQHF	TGTGCCAGCAGCCAGGCTGGGGCAGGTTATCAGCCCCAGCATTTT
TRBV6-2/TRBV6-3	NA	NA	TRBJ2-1	CASSYSGSDEQFF	TGTGCCAGCAGTTACTCTGGGTCCGATGAGCAGTTCTTC
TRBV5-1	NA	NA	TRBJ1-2	CASSENRRAYGYTF	TGCGCCAGCAGCGAAAACCGGAGAGCCTATGGCTACACCTTC
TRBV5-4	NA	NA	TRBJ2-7	CASSKAFRESYEQYF	TGTGCCAGCAGCAAGGCCTTCCGGGAATCCTACGAGCAGTACTTC
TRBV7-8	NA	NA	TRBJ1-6	CASSSTAKDSILNSPLHF	TGTGCCAGCAGCTCCACTGCCAAGGACAGCATTCTTAATTCACCCCTCCACTTT
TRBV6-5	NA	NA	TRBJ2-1	CATHGTLNYNEQFF	TGTGCCACTCACGGGACACTAAACTACAATGAGCAGTTCTTC
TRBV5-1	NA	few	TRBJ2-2	CASSLGDANTGELFF	TGCGCCAGCAGCTTGGGGGACGCGAACACCGGGGAGCTGTTTTTT
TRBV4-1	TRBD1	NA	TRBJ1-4	CASSQGQGEREKLFF	TGCGCCAGCAGCCAAGGACAGGGGGAAAGGGAAAAACTGTTTTTT
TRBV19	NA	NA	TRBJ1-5	CASSWVLGNQPQHF	TGTGCCAGTAGTTGGGTTTTGGGCAATCAGCCCCAGCATTTT
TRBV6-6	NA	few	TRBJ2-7	CASSQTPDSSYEQYF	TGTGCCAGCAGTCAGACGCCTGACAGCTCCTACGAGCAGTACTTC
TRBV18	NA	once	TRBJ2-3	CASSPTRDTQYF	TGTGCCAGCTCACCTACGAGAGATACGCAGTATTTT
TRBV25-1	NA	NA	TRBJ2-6	CASSEWRQLSGANVLTF	TGTGCCAGCAGTGAATGGAGGCAGCTCTCTGGGGCCAACGTCCTGACTTTC
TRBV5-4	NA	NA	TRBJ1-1	CASSLGQSPNTEAFF	TGTGCCAGCAGCTTGGGACAGAGCCCGAACACTGAAGCTTTCTTT
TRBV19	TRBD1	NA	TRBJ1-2	CASRQGIGNYGYTF	TGTGCCAGTAGACAGGGGATCGGTAACTATGGCTACACCTTC
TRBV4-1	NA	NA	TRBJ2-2	CASSQDSPLAGELFF	TGCGCCAGCAGCCAAGATTCCCCTCTCGCCGGGGAGCTGTTTTTT
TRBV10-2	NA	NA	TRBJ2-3	CASSESGRTDTQYF	TGCGCCAGCAGTGAAAGCGGGCGCACAGATACGCAGTATTTT
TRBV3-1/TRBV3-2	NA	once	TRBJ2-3	CASSQVARRRGKETDTQYF	TGTGCCAGCAGCCAAGTGGCGCGGAGAAGGGGGAAGGAAACAGATACGCAGTATTTT